The 14 T cell receptor beta chains below come from one sample, sequenced in a study of cytomegalovirus exposure and HLA in healthy donors. The PCR used 60 Vbeta and 13 Jbeta primers. The data were produced by immunoSEQ multiplex PCR, yet TCRdb's version contains in-frame clones alone and is incomplete. Among about 160,000 clones listed, 80% to 85% were seen once. The sequencing input was PBMCs. The source of these receptors is a boy aged 2 to 10 in good health and CMV-seronegative.

The V gene is TRBV19, the J gene TRBJ2-1; 9 nucleotides align to TRBD2. The CDR3 has 16 amino acids. Trimming removed 4 bases from V and 4 bases from J; junction bases left unmatched: 8. CDR1 and CDR2 (germline): LNHDA, SQIVND (reference sequence). CDR3 in amino acids: CASSNYSGRGYNEQFF. In nucleotides, the CDR3 is TGTGCCAGTAGTAATTATAGCGGGAGAGGGTACAATGAGCAGTTCTTC. The full variable domain, its missing parts supplied by reference TRBV19 and TRBJ2-1, is DGGITQSPKYLFRKEGQNVTLSCEQNLNHDAMYWYRQDPGQGLRLIYYSQIVNDFQKGDIAEGYSVSREKKESFPLTVTSAQKNPTAFYLCASSNYSGRGYNEQFFGPGTRLTVL.

J is TRBJ1-1 and V is TRBV30, with a possible D match to TRBD1 (5 bases). Trimming stripped 4 bases from V and 5 bases from J, with 23 bases between. In germline, CDR1 is GTSNPN, CDR2 SVGIG (reference sequence). The CDR3 spans 16 residues. The CDR3 region is CAWTGRAGYIGTEAFF. Here the CDR3 DNA reads TGTGCCTGGACGGGGCGGGCGGGATATATAGGTACTGAAGCTTTCTTT.

This chain connects TRBV29-1 to TRBJ2-7, with TRBD1 matching over 9 bases. With 6 bases clipped from V and 7 bases from J, the junction kept 10 bases outside the gene matches. The germline gives CDR1 SQVTM, CDR2 ANQGSEA. CDR3 length: 13 amino acids. CDR3 sequence (DNA): TGCAGCGTGGCTTTCGGGACAGGGTCTGAGCAGTACGTC. It yields the protein CSVAFGTGSEQYV.

Comment on this clone: An end of the junction differs from the germline gene, which may be a read error. This sample also contains other DNA sequences that code for the same CDR3. J is TRBJ2-3 and V is TRBV30; no definite D call. The germline V gene has CDR1 GTSNPN and CDR2 SVGIG (reference sequence). The CDR3 is 12 residues long. The CDR3 DNA follows: TGCGCCTGGAGCCCATCATCAGATACGCAGTATTTT. It yields the protein CAWSPSSDTQYF.

The sample holds a few counts of this clone. This sequence joins TRBV6-1 and TRBJ2-1; a weak D match, TRBD2 (6 bases). This CDR3 region has 15 residues. Germline V gene data show CDR1 as MNHNS and CDR2 as SASEGT. The V and J ends lost 7 bases and 7 bases respectively, with 20 bases between them. The CDR3 nucleotides read TGTGCCAGCACGACGACTAGTTGGACCTTAAATGAGCAGTTCTTC. Encoded protein: CASTTTSWTLNEQFF.

To note about this clone: Compared with germline, one end of the junction differs, possibly owing to a read error. The same CDR3 is also encoded by other DNA sequences in this sample. CDR3 protein: CASSVGRTGGMNTEAFF. CDR3 coding DNA: TGCGCCAGCAGCGTGGGGAGGACAGGGGGAATGAACACCGAAGCTTTCTTT. The J gene is TRBJ1-1, the V gene TRBV5-1, with 10 nucleotides matching TRBD1. Germline V lookup: CDR1 SGHRS, CDR2 YFSETQ. The CDR3 is 17 residues long. Looking up the rest from reference TRBV5-1 and TRBJ1-1 gives the full variable domain: KAGVTQTPRYLIKTRGQQVTLSCSPISGHRSVSWYQQTPGQGLQFLFEYFSETQRNKGNFPGRFSGRQFSNSRSEMNVSTLELGDSALYLCASSVGRTGGMNTEAFFGQGTRLTVV.

This chain connects TRBV14 to TRBJ1-2, with D perhaps TRBD1 (5 bases). Trimming stripped 5 bases from V and 2 bases from J, with 12 bases between. CDR3 length: 14 residues. CDR1 is SGHDN and CDR2 is FVKESK in the germline V gene. Here the CDR3 DNA reads TGTGCCAGCAGCGCAGCCCGGGGGAACTATGGCTACACCTTC. This sequence encodes CASSAARGNYGYTF.

The genes are TRBV30 and TRBJ1-1, with TRBD1 as a possible D gene (5 bases). V was cut by 0 bases and J by 5 bases, with 7 bases left in between. CDR3 length equals 12 residues. Germline-derived CDR1 and CDR2 are GTSNPN and SVGIG (reference sequence). In nucleotides, the CDR3 is TGTGCCTGGAGTGTCGGGGGAACTGAAGCTTTCTTT. Encoded protein: CAWSVGGTEAFF.

The rearrangement joins TRBV7-9 to TRBJ1-5, with D hard to call. The CDR3 covers 13 residues. Germline V lookup: CDR1 SEHNR, CDR2 FQNEAQ (reference sequence). Trimming pared 1 base from V and 7 bases from J, leaving 8 bases between. The CDR3 spells CASSLEERQPQHF. In DNA form, the CDR3 reads TGTGCCAGCAGCTTAGAGGAGAGGCAGCCCCAGCATTTT.

The V and J genes are TRBV11-2 and TRBJ1-1, with D possibly matching TRBD1 (6 bases). Germline CDR1 and CDR2: SGHAT and FQNNGV. V lost 5 bases to trimming and J lost 1 base, with 17 bases between them. The CDR3 length is 16 residues. The CDR3 here is CASSLSGQPRNTEAFF. The CDR3, as DNA: TGTGCCAGCAGCCTTTCAGGACAGCCTAGGAACACTGAAGCTTTCTTT.

The rearrangement uses TRBV5-5 and TRBJ1-6; no definite D call. Trimming removed 1 base at V and 7 bases at J, with 9 bases between. Looked up from germline, CDR1 is SGHKS and CDR2 is YYEKEE (reference sequence). The CDR3 has 14 amino acids. The CDR3 nucleotides read TGTGCCAGCAGCTTGACCGAGATGAATTCACCCCTCCACTTT. Protein product: CASSLTEMNSPLHF. Based on the CDR3 plus reference TRBV5-5 and TRBJ1-6, the full variable domain is DAGVTQSPTHLIKTRGQQVTLRCSPISGHKSVSWYQQVLGQGPQFIFQYYEKEERGRGNFPDRFSARQFPNYSSELNVNALLLGDSALYLCASSLTEMNSPLHFGNGTRLTVT.

This chain joins TRBV7-2 and TRBJ2-5, with TRBD2 matching 7 bases. The CDR3 totals 19 residues. Looked up from germline, CDR1 is SGHTA and CDR2 is FQGNSA. Trimming removed 3 bases from V and 4 bases from J; junction bases left unmatched: 20. The CDR3, as DNA: TGTGCCAGCAGCTTTAAAGCGGGACTTCCGGCTGGGACTGGAGAGACCCAGTACTTC. This translates into CASSFKAGLPAGTGETQYF.

This chain joins TRBV28 and TRBJ1-5; 11 bases are shared with TRBD1. With V trimmed by 7 bases and J by 3 bases, 5 bases remained unmatched. The V gene's germline CDR1 is MDHEN and CDR2 SYDVKM. The CDR3 extends over 15 amino acids. The CDR3 DNA follows: TGTGCCAGCAATTTGGGACAGGGGGTCAATCAGCCCCAGCATTTT. Its translation is CASNLGQGVNQPQHF.

The chain recombines TRBV2 with TRBJ1-1, with TRBD1 matching over 10 bases. Germline trimming cut 5 bases from V and 1 base from J; bases unmatched to any gene: 16. CDR3 length equals 19 residues. Germline V gene sequence: CDR1 SNHLY, CDR2 FYNNEI. The CDR3: CASSLPVTGGLVENTEAFF. The DNA of the CDR3 is TGTGCCAGCAGTTTACCAGTGACAGGGGGCTTGGTTGAGAACACTGAAGCTTTCTTT.